A single sample is the source of the 13 T cell receptor beta chains below, sequenced in a study of a mutant IDH1 vaccine in newly diagnosed glioma. The time point is: week 47, end of study. A single vaccine dose contained 300 ug of mutant IDH1 20-mer peptide, and topical imiquimod was used with it. Sequencing was performed with immunoSEQ multiplex PCR; in TCRdb, only in-frame clones are kept and a portion is missing. The sample lists tens of thousands of clones, 70% to 90% seen once, with around 5% in the top ten. Which antigens these TCRs recognize remains unknown. The sample was PBMCs, taken from a glioma patient whose treatment included an IDH1 peptide vaccine. The receptors were sampled from a man aged 35-49 years with glioma.

This chain joins TRBV4-1 and TRBJ1-6; a weak D match, TRBD1 (5 bases). The CDR3 has 14 residues. V lost 5 bases, J lost 4 bases, and 9 bases lay in between. The germline gives CDR1 MGHRA, CDR2 YSYEKL. CDR3 loop: CASSTDTYNSPLHF. CDR3 coding DNA: TGCGCCAGCAGCACGGACACATATAATTCACCCCTCCACTTT.

The V and J genes are TRBV10-2 and TRBJ2-5, with D maybe TRBD2 (6 bases). Germline CDR1 WSHSY, CDR2 SAAADI. The CDR3 extends over 12 amino acids. Trimming removed 3 bases at V and 10 bases at J, with 12 bases between. The CDR3 here is CASSDPPGGQYF. In DNA form, the CDR3 reads TGCGCCAGCAGTGATCCCCCCGGGGGCCAGTACTTC.

The CDR3 reads CATSRGGTDTQYF. The CDR3 DNA follows: TGTGCCACCAGCAGAGGGGGGACAGATACGCAGTATTTT. The gene calls are TRBV15 and TRBJ2-3; D tentatively reads TRBD1 or TRBD2 (5 bases each). V was clipped by 1 base and J by 3 bases, with 5 bases between them. Germline V CDR1 and CDR2: LNHNV, YYDKDF (reference sequence). This CDR3 is 13 amino acids long.

The chain employs TRBV30 and TRBJ1-2; D remains unclear. The CDR3 is 12 residues long. V shed 4 bases and J shed 1 base, with 7 bases lying between them. CDR1 GTSNPN and CDR2 SVGIG come from the germline V gene (reference sequence). This CDR3 is CAWTFNNYGYTF. The CDR3 bases are TGTGCCTGGACCTTTAATAACTATGGCTACACCTTC.

The chain uses TRBV14 and TRBJ2-7; the D is unclear. The germline V and J ends were trimmed by 0 bases and 1 base, with 1 base remaining between them. Germline V gene sequence: CDR1 SGHDN, CDR2 FVKESK. This CDR3 has 12 residues. The CDR3 is CASSQESYEQYF. The CDR3 nucleotides are TGTGCCAGCAGCCAAGAATCCTACGAGCAGTACTTC.

This clone was observed a few times. The chain links TRBV7-2 to TRBJ2-3; the match to TRBD1 covers 7 bases. The V and J ends lost 1 base and 5 bases, in that order; junction bases with no gene match: 9. The length of the CDR3 is 16 residues. Germline loops: CDR1 SGHTA, CDR2 FQGNSA. DNA of the CDR3: TGTGCCAGCAGCTTAGGTTGGGACAGCAAGAAAGATACGCAGTATTTT. As protein: CASSLGWDSKKDTQYF.

The chain joins TRBV19 to TRBJ2-1, with D uncertain. This CDR3 comprises 13 residues. The V and J ends lost 3 bases and 4 bases respectively, with 7 bases between them. Germline CDR1 is LNHDA and CDR2 is SQIVND (reference sequence). In DNA, the CDR3 is TGTGCCAGTAGTATTATAGGGTACAATGAGCAGTTCTTC. Amino acid sequence: CASSIIGYNEQFF.

The rearrangement uses TRBV14 and TRBJ2-1, with D possibly TRBD1 on 5 matching bases. The V gene lost 2 bases and the J gene lost 9 bases, with 14 bases spanning the gap. From germline, CDR1 is SGHDN and CDR2 FVKESK. This CDR3 is 14 amino acids long. This CDR3 is CASSQTGWTSEQFF. CDR3 nucleotide sequence: TGTGCCAGCAGCCAAACAGGTTGGACGAGTGAGCAGTTCTTC.

This rearrangement joins TRBV5-1 to TRBJ2-5; 10 nucleotides align to TRBD2. Trimming took 4 bases from V and 2 from J; bases not matched to a gene: 8. The CDR3 sequence is 16 residues long. The V gene's germline CDR1 is SGHRS and CDR2 YFSETQ. CDR3 loop: CASSPGLAEPQETQYF. The CDR3 bases are TGCGCCAGCAGCCCTGGACTAGCGGAGCCACAAGAGACCCAGTACTTC.

The chain employs TRBV5-1 and TRBJ2-2; 8 positions agree with TRBD2. CDR3 length: 17 residues. J was trimmed by 0 bases and V by 5 bases; bases with no gene match: 9. Looked up from germline, CDR1 is SGHRS and CDR2 is YFSETQ. Here the CDR3 reads CASRRLSGGTNTGELFF. In DNA form, the CDR3 reads TGCGCCAGCAGACGACTAAGCGGGGGTACGAACACCGGGGAGCTGTTTTTT.

This chain joins TRBV27 and TRBJ1-5; D unclear. The V and J ends lost 1 base and 0 bases respectively, with 13 bases between them. In germline, CDR1 is MNHEY, CDR2 SMNVEV (reference sequence). There are 17 residues in the CDR3. The CDR3 nucleotides read TGTGCCAGCAGTTTATGGCCATCATTGGATAGCAATCAGCCCCAGCATTTT. Translating gives CASSLWPSLDSNQPQHF.

J is TRBJ1-2 and V is TRBV7-9; the D is unclear. The CDR3 totals 12 residues. Trimming took 5 bases from V and 2 from J, leaving 6 bases between them. Germline-derived CDR1 and CDR2 are SEHNR and FQNEAQ (reference sequence). This CDR3 reads CASSPSNYGYTF. The DNA for the CDR3 is TGTGCCAGCAGCCCCTCGAACTATGGCTACACCTTC.

The J gene is TRBJ2-3, the V gene TRBV5-1; 13 positions agree with TRBD2. Germline V gene data show CDR1 as SGHRS and CDR2 as YFSETQ. The CDR3 consists of 15 residues. V lost 2 bases, J lost 6 bases, and 3 bases stayed unmatched. The CDR3 DNA sequence: TGCGCCAGCAGCTTAGGACTAGCGGGAGTTGATACGCAGTATTTT. It translates to CASSLGLAGVDTQYF.